The rows below give T cell receptor beta chains drawn from one sample of a study of blood T cell repertoires in COVID-19. Some clones are missing from TCRdb's copy, which holds only in-frame ones; the method was immunoSEQ multiplex PCR. The sample includes approximately 500,000 clones, 75% to 90% of them seen just once. The sample taken for sequencing was peripheral blood. These receptors all stem from a human donor in a cohort sampled during active COVID-19. Both conserved end residues are part of each CDR3. Each record gives: CDR3 protein, CDR3 DNA, V gene, clone size, J gene, D gene. A D gene is named only where the DNA matches it firmly. Clone size is given for some rows only: seen once, a few or many times, or a class if the clone is expanded.

CASSPYRELAGGPSTDTQYF | TGCGCCAGCAGCCCTTACAGAGAACTAGCGGGAGGGCCTTCCACAGATACGCAGTATTTT | TRBV4-1 | NA | TRBJ2-3 | TRBD2
CAWSVGGAMNTEAFF | TGTGCCTGGAGTGTTGGGGGGGCGATGAACACTGAAGCTTTCTTT | TRBV30 | NA | TRBJ1-1 | NA
CASIEGPRPGELFF | TGTGCCAGCATAGAGGGTCCGCGCCCCGGGGAGCTGTTTTTT | TRBV6-5 | once | TRBJ2-2 | NA
CASSLGDREDTEAFF | TGTGCCAGCAGTTTAGGGGACAGGGAGGACACTGAAGCTTTCTTT | TRBV27 | NA | TRBJ1-1 | TRBD1
CASSPRDDRRETQYF | TGTGCCAGCTCACCAAGGGATGACAGGAGGGAGACCCAGTACTTC | TRBV18 | NA | TRBJ2-5 | NA
CASSYTGEFSEAFF | TGTGCCAGCAGTTATACAGGGGAGTTCTCTGAAGCTTTCTTT | TRBV6-5 | NA | TRBJ1-1 | TRBD1
CASSQDTSGIVYEQYF | TGCGCCAGCAGCCAAGATACTAGCGGGATTGTGTACGAGCAGTACTTC | TRBV4-1 | NA | TRBJ2-7 | TRBD2
CASTLAGVVYEQYF | TGTGCCAGCACCCTAGCGGGAGTCGTCTACGAGCAGTACTTC | TRBV3-1/TRBV3-2 | NA | TRBJ2-7 | TRBD2
CASSLGARQTGELFF | TGTGCCAGCAGCTTAGGGGCCCGTCAAACCGGGGAGCTGTTTTTT | TRBV7-3 | NA | TRBJ2-2 | NA
CAWSQDRANTGELFF | TGTGCCTGGAGTCAAGACAGGGCGAACACCGGGGAGCTGTTTTTT | TRBV30 | NA | TRBJ2-2 | TRBD1
CASSFVRESRSYNEQFF | TGTGCCAGCAGCTTCGTGCGGGAAAGTCGTTCCTACAATGAGCAGTTCTTC | TRBV5-4 | NA | TRBJ2-1 | NA
CATSDLGPTGAETQYF | TGTGCCACCAGTGATTTGGGACCGACAGGGGCAGAGACCCAGTACTTC | TRBV24-1 | many | TRBJ2-5 | TRBD1
CASSIEPGAGNQPQHF | TGTGCCAGTAGTATAGAACCAGGGGCTGGAAATCAGCCCCAGCATTTT | TRBV19 | NA | TRBJ1-5 | NA
CASSQAGHYGYTF | TGTGCCAGCAGCCAAGCAGGGCACTATGGCTACACCTTC | TRBV3-1/TRBV3-2 | NA | TRBJ1-2 | NA
CASSIAPGQGISDQPQHF | TGTGCCAGTAGTATCGCCCCGGGACAGGGGATATCGGATCAGCCCCAGCATTTT | TRBV19 | NA | TRBJ1-5 | TRBD1
CASGRGSGTDTQYF | TGTGCCAGCGGCCGCGGGAGCGGCACAGATACGCAGTATTTT | TRBV7-3 | NA | TRBJ2-3 | TRBD2
CASSQSETGTARLAKNIQYF | TGTGCCAGCAGCCAAAGTGAGACCGGGACAGCCAGGCTAGCCAAAAACATTCAGTACTTC | TRBV3-1/TRBV3-2 | NA | TRBJ2-4 | TRBD1
CASSPGQHYGYTF | TGTGCCAGCAGCCCTGGACAGCACTATGGCTACACCTTC | TRBV14 | NA | TRBJ1-2 | NA
CASSQPGQGDSPLHF | TGTGCCAGCAGCCAACCGGGGCAGGGGGATTCACCCCTCCACTTT | TRBV3-1/TRBV3-2 | NA | TRBJ1-6 | TRBD1
CASGLVLGRGSSYNSPLHF | TGTGCTAGTGGTTTGGTACTCGGGAGGGGGAGCTCCTATAATTCACCCCTCCACTTT | TRBV12-5 | NA | TRBJ1-6 | NA
CASSYSSTGTSYEQYF | TGTGCCAGCAGTTACTCGTCGACAGGGACTTCCTACGAGCAGTACTTC | TRBV6-6 | NA | TRBJ2-7 | NA
CASTTGGFSEQYF | TGTGCCAGCACTACAGGGGGATTCAGCGAGCAGTACTTC | TRBV27 | NA | TRBJ2-7 | TRBD1
CASSLVGGSGNTIYF | TGTGCCAGCAGCTTAGTGGGGGGGTCTGGAAACACCATATATTTT | TRBV11-2 | few | TRBJ1-3 | NA
CASSYDRYQPQHF | TGTGCCAGCAGCTATGACAGATATCAGCCCCAGCATTTT | TRBV28 | NA | TRBJ1-5 | NA
CASSRDLYNEQFF | TGCGCCAGCAGCCGGGACTTATACAATGAGCAGTTCTTC | TRBV5-1 | NA | TRBJ2-1 | NA
CASSRGWEVQEKLFF | TGTGCCAGCAGCCGGGGATGGGAGGTTCAAGAAAAACTGTTTTTT | TRBV5-6 | NA | TRBJ1-4 | NA